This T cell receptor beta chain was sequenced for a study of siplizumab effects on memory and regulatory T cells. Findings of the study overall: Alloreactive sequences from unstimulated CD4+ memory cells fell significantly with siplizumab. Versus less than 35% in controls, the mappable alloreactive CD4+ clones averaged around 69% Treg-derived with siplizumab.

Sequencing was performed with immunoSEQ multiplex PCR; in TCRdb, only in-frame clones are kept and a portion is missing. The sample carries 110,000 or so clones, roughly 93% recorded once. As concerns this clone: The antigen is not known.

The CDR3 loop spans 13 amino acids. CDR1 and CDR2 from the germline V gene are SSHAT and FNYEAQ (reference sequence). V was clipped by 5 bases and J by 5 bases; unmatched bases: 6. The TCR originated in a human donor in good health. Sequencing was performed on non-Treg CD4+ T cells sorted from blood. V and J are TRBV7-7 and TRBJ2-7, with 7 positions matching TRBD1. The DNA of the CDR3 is TGTGCCAGCAGCCGCACAGGGGCCCACGAGCAGTACTTC. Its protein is CASSRTGAHEQYF.